Listed below are T cell receptor beta chains from one sample, sequenced in a study of T cells in Graves' hyperthyroidism and ophthalmopathy. TCRdb reanalysed the multiplex PCR reads using MiXCR and keeps one entry per CDR3 protein. The sample contains 660,000 or so distinct CDR3 sequences, less than 25% of which appear only once. Source material: blood. The source is a man younger than 45 with Graves' ophthalmopathy. The conserved cysteine and the conserved F or W are not part of the CDR3 here. Fields, in order: CDR3 length, V gene, D gene, CDR3 protein. D genes are given only for firm matches.

cdr3_length: 11
v_call: TRBV30
d_call: TRBD1
cdr3_aa: AWRGQGADEQY

cdr3_length: 11
v_call: TRBV6-4
d_call: .
cdr3_aa: ASSETGTDTQY

cdr3_length: 13
v_call: TRBV5-1
d_call: TRBD1
cdr3_aa: ASRGGTGVTGELF

cdr3_length: 19
v_call: TRBV6-5
d_call: TRBD1
cdr3_aa: ASSYLGPGQGRTHSGNTIY

cdr3_length: 13
v_call: TRBV6-1
d_call: .
cdr3_aa: ASMVAPSSYNEQF

cdr3_length: 12
v_call: TRBV19
d_call: .
cdr3_aa: ASSPTGQTDTQY

cdr3_length: 11
v_call: TRBV20-1
d_call: .
cdr3_aa: SARASSAYEQY

cdr3_length: 11
v_call: TRBV6-1
d_call: .
cdr3_aa: ASSRQARYEQY

cdr3_length: 16
v_call: TRBV25-1
d_call: TRBD2
cdr3_aa: ASSGSARNSGTYNEQF

cdr3_length: 11
v_call: TRBV30
d_call: .
cdr3_aa: AWSVRLDGEQY

cdr3_length: 13
v_call: TRBV27
d_call: TRBD1
cdr3_aa: ASRPPGGASYEQY

cdr3_length: 10
v_call: TRBV20-1
d_call: .
cdr3_aa: SARTVNTEAF

cdr3_length: 13
v_call: TRBV6-2/TRBV6-3
d_call: TRBD2
cdr3_aa: ASSYGTSTYNEQF

cdr3_length: 9
v_call: TRBV7-8
d_call: .
cdr3_aa: ASSFSGGQF

cdr3_length: 12
v_call: TRBV7-2
d_call: .
cdr3_aa: ASSLNGQSETQY

cdr3_length: 12
v_call: TRBV5-1
d_call: .
cdr3_aa: ASRGQAQHNEQF

cdr3_length: 8
v_call: TRBV29-1
d_call: .
cdr3_aa: SGVNNEQF

cdr3_length: 12
v_call: TRBV20-1
d_call: .
cdr3_aa: SVEESLAKNIQY

cdr3_length: 13
v_call: TRBV7-2
d_call: TRBD2
cdr3_aa: ASSPGLAGVDEQY

cdr3_length: 11
v_call: TRBV10-2
d_call: .
cdr3_aa: ASSEAGVYEQY

cdr3_length: 15
v_call: TRBV6-1
d_call: TRBD2
cdr3_aa: ASSRALRESTYNEQF

cdr3_length: 15
v_call: TRBV4-1
d_call: .
cdr3_aa: ASSPLKGVTGANVLT

cdr3_length: 11
v_call: TRBV2
d_call: TRBD1
cdr3_aa: ARGTGGTDTQY

cdr3_length: 15
v_call: TRBV11-2
d_call: TRBD2
cdr3_aa: ASSLVAGDLSYNEQF

cdr3_length: 12
v_call: TRBV5-1
d_call: .
cdr3_aa: ASTPGDGSPEAF

cdr3_length: 14
v_call: TRBV6-2/TRBV6-3
d_call: .
cdr3_aa: ASSYTLGEYNQPQH

cdr3_length: 13
v_call: TRBV27
d_call: TRBD1
cdr3_aa: ASSVLQGAWETQY

cdr3_length: 13
v_call: TRBV28
d_call: TRBD2
cdr3_aa: ASSFAASGSVEQY

cdr3_length: 16
v_call: TRBV27
d_call: .
cdr3_aa: ASSRSDSLGDQYYGYT

cdr3_length: 13
v_call: TRBV2
d_call: .
cdr3_aa: ASEGRTLVGETQY

cdr3_length: 12
v_call: TRBV9
d_call: TRBD2
cdr3_aa: ASSAGLAPGEQY

cdr3_length: 14
v_call: TRBV6-2/TRBV6-3
d_call: .
cdr3_aa: ASSKSRTSSYNEQF

cdr3_length: 12
v_call: TRBV6-5
d_call: .
cdr3_aa: ASGSRGGGTEAF

cdr3_length: 9
v_call: TRBV5-1
d_call: .
cdr3_aa: ASSLAMEQF

cdr3_length: 16
v_call: TRBV7-2
d_call: .
cdr3_aa: ASSLIGDTGRSNQPQH

cdr3_length: 14
v_call: TRBV6-1
d_call: .
cdr3_aa: ASSEFPPDSNYGYT

cdr3_length: 15
v_call: TRBV7-8
d_call: TRBD2
cdr3_aa: ASSPAGIAGDTYEQY

cdr3_length: 14
v_call: TRBV6-1
d_call: .
cdr3_aa: ASSPIAATGANVLT

cdr3_length: 10
v_call: TRBV7-9
d_call: .
cdr3_aa: ASTVMLTMAF

cdr3_length: 14
v_call: TRBV19
d_call: .
cdr3_aa: ASSINAGKMNTEAF

cdr3_length: 12
v_call: TRBV18
d_call: .
cdr3_aa: ASSPATANEKLF

cdr3_length: 13
v_call: TRBV7-9
d_call: TRBD2
cdr3_aa: ASSLGEGRTYEQY

cdr3_length: 11
v_call: TRBV13
d_call: .
cdr3_aa: ASSSQPANEQF

cdr3_length: 16
v_call: TRBV14
d_call: .
cdr3_aa: ASSQGYLGSLSSYEQY

cdr3_length: 12
v_call: TRBV29-1
d_call: TRBD1
cdr3_aa: SGKPGQGNYEQY

cdr3_length: 13
v_call: TRBV11-3
d_call: .
cdr3_aa: ASSLGFGQQETQY

cdr3_length: 12
v_call: TRBV2
d_call: TRBD2
cdr3_aa: ASTGLAGGDTQY

cdr3_length: 14
v_call: TRBV6-1
d_call: TRBD2
cdr3_aa: ASTRLAGGNTGELF